These 12 T cell receptor beta chains came from one sample sequenced in a study of EBV T-cell therapy then PD-1 blockade in nasopharyngeal carcinoma (dated by TCRdb to the early 2020s). These receptors are not linked to any known antigen. The library was built by means of the immunoSEQ multiplex PCR assay. TCRdb carries this immuneACCESS record with in-frame sequences only. Its versions omit some clonotypes, under half of them owing to an unresolved V gene in the studies checked, with the rest unexplained. The sample table contains roughly 19,000 clones; only one count was recorded for 84% of them. Together, the top ten hold around 30% of the sample. In light of the paper, this sample's treatment or condition label describes: AdE1-LMPpoly-expanded autologous EBV-specific T-cell therapy followed by anti-PD-1 nivolumab. The source was CD8+ T cells from blood, collected at day 33 from a patient whose treatment included autologous EBV-specific T cells and nivolumab. The receptors here all came from a middle-aged man with nasopharyngeal carcinoma.

The chain uses TRBV28 and TRBJ2-5; TRBD2 matches at 10 bases. The CDR3 is 16 amino acids. Germline CDR1 is MDHEN and CDR2 is SYDVKM. With 6 bases clipped from V and 2 bases from J, the junction kept 9 bases outside the gene matches. CDR3 bases: TGTGCCAGCAGACAGCTAGCGGGGGCACTACAAGAGACCCAGTACTTC. This codes for CASRQLAGALQETQYF.

The chain combines TRBV10-3 with TRBJ2-4, with TRBD1 matching over 7 bases. Germline lookup yields CDR1 ENHRY and CDR2 SYGVKD. The V and J ends lost 5 bases and 0 bases, in that order; junction bases with no gene match: 7. This CDR3 comprises 16 residues. The CDR3 spells CAISPGGSLAKNIQYF. DNA for the CDR3: TGTGCCATCAGTCCAGGGGGAAGCCTAGCCAAAAACATTCAGTACTTC.

This chain uses TRBV7-9 with TRBJ2-5; D is perhaps TRBD2 (7 bases). V gave up 1 base and J gave up 7 bases, with 22 bases separating them. This CDR3 region has 17 residues. The V gene's germline CDR1 is SEHNR and CDR2 FQNEAQ (reference sequence). CDR3: CASSLGRAGASLWTQYF. In DNA form, the CDR3 reads TGTGCCAGCAGCTTAGGTCGGGCGGGGGCCTCTCTGTGGACCCAGTACTTC.

The gene calls are TRBV4-3 and TRBJ2-7, with D maybe TRBD2 (6 bases). CDR3 size: 15 residues. Germline V CDR1 and CDR2: LGHNA, YSLEER. V lost 2 bases and J lost 0, with 11 bases in between. The CDR3 bases are TGCGCCAGCAGCCAATTTGCGGGATTCTCCTACGAGCAGTACTTC. It translates to CASSQFAGFSYEQYF.

The V gene is TRBV7-6, the J gene TRBJ1-1, with D tentatively TRBD1 (6 bases). V shed 0 bases and J shed 7 bases, with 9 bases lying between them. The CDR3 has 13 residues. Germline CDR1 is SGHVS and CDR2 is FNYEAQ. Here the CDR3 reads CASSLAGGVEAFF. The DNA of the CDR3 is TGTGCCAGCAGCTTAGCGGGGGGCGTTGAAGCTTTCTTT.

The rearrangement joins TRBV5-6 to TRBJ1-2, with D tentatively TRBD1 (5 bases). Trimming left V 4 bases short and J 13 bases short, with 17 bases between. Germline CDR1 reads SGHDT; CDR2 reads YYEEEE. The CDR3 is 12 residues long. The CDR3 sequence: CASSRDSALGTF. The CDR3 DNA is TGTGCCAGCAGCCGCGACAGTGCCCTCGGCACCTTC.

J is TRBJ2-7 and V is TRBV4-1, with TRBD1 identical over 7 bases. V trimming: 2 bases; J trimming: 7 bases; junction bases outside the gene matches: 11. The length of the CDR3 is 15 residues. In germline, CDR1 is MGHRA, CDR2 YSYEKL. CDR3 coding DNA: TGCGCCAGCAGCCAAAGCCAAACAGGGGTTGGTGAGCAGTACTTC. It codes for CASSQSQTGVGEQYF.

The chain recombines TRBV10-1 with TRBJ2-5, with D uncertain. V was trimmed by 2 bases and J by 4 bases, leaving 8 bases between them. CDR1 and CDR2 (germline): WNHNN, SYGVQD (reference sequence). This CDR3 has 13 amino acids. The CDR3, as DNA: TGCGCCAGCAGTGAGCCGGCTCTAGAGACCCAGTACTTC. It is translated as CASSEPALETQYF.

This clone was seen a single time. The V call is TRBV9, the J call TRBJ2-5; 8 bases fit TRBD1. There are 15 residues in the CDR3. In germline, CDR1 is SGDLS, CDR2 YYNGEE. The J segment lost 5 bases and the V segment lost 1 base, leaving 7 bases of the junction unmatched. The CDR3 DNA is TGTGCCAGCAGCGTAACCTCAGGGGGCCTGGAGACCCAGTACTTC. Amino acid sequence: CASSVTSGGLETQYF.

The rearrangement links TRBV27 to TRBJ1-2; D is perhaps TRBD1 (6 bases). Germline CDR1 and CDR2: MNHEY and SMNVEV (reference sequence). The CDR3 runs 15 residues. V lost 0 bases to trimming and J lost 4 bases, with 12 bases between them. CDR3 bases: TGTGCCAGCAGTTTATCGCTTGGGGGGCGCTATGGCTACACCTTC. Its translation is CASSLSLGGRYGYTF.

The rearrangement links TRBV7-9 to TRBJ2-7; unclear D gene. With 2 bases removed from V and 4 bases from J, the gap between germline ends came to 9 bases. Germline V gene sequence: CDR1 SEHNR, CDR2 FQNEAQ (reference sequence). This CDR3 spans 13 amino acids. The CDR3 loop reads CASSLSTLYEQYF. CDR3 DNA: TGTGCCAGCAGCTTATCGACACTATACGAGCAGTACTTC.

Details on this clone: Relative to the germline gene, one junction end is altered; a read error may explain this. V usage is TRBV12-3 or TRBV12-4 and J usage is TRBJ2-3; D is ambiguous. The CDR3 extends over 11 amino acids. CDR3 in amino acids: CASSPYLGLHF. In DNA form, the CDR3 reads TGTGCCAGCAGCCCATATCTCGGTTTGCATTTT.